This record looks at one T cell receptor (beta chain) sequence and its context. This specimen belongs to a study of blood T cell repertoires in COVID-19. The overall study: Sources were T cells, B-cell-depleted T cells, or PBMCs; the material itself was cDNA or gDNA.

The CDR3 is made up of 18 amino acids. Trimming cost V 3 bases and J 9 bases; bases outside gene matches: 11. CDR1 and CDR2 (germline): KGHDR, SFDVKD. Per the original methods: Reference gene primer amplification gave estimated nucleated cell counts. Sequenced by immunoSEQ multiplex PCR; TCRdb stores in-frame clones only, minus some. V, J and clone size are those of that table, while D and trimming were read from the DNA. The table lists fewer than 300,000 clones, 88% of them singletons, with 0.9% to 1% in the top ten. Sequencing used peripheral blood. This sequence joins TRBV24-1 and TRBJ2-1, with 15 bases fitting TRBD2. The TCR comes from a woman in her forties who had recovered from COVID-19. The CDR3 sequence is CATSDPRTSGRAGPEQFF. CDR3 in DNA: TGTGCCACCAGTGATCCCAGGACTAGCGGGAGGGCCGGACCTGAGCAGTTCTTC.